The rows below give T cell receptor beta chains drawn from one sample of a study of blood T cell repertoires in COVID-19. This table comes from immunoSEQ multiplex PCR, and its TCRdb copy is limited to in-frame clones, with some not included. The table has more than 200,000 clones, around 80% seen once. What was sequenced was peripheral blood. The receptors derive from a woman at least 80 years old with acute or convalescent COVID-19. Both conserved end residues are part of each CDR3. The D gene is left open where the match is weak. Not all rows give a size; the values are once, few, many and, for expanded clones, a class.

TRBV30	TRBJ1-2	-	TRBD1	TGTGCCTGGAACAGGGGGTATGGCTACACCTTC	CAWNRGYGYTF
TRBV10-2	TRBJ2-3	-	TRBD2	TGCGCCAGCAGTTCGACTAGCGGGGGGGCGTCGGTAGATACGCAGTATTTT	CASSSTSGGASVDTQYF
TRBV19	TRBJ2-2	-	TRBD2	TGTGCCAGTAGTACCCCCCCACTAGCGGGAGTGGCCGGGGAGCTGTTTTTT	CASSTPPLAGVAGELFF
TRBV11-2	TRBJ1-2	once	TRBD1	TGTGCCAGCAGCAGAGACAGGGAGGACTATGGCTACACCTTC	CASSRDREDYGYTF
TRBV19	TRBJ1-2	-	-	TGTGCCAGTAGTATTCGGAACAGCCTTCGGGGCTACACCTTC	CASSIRNSLRGYTF
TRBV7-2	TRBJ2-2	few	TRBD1	TGTGCCAGCAGCCATAGGACAGGCGCGAACACCGGGGAGCTGTTTTTT	CASSHRTGANTGELFF
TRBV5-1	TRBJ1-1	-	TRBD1	TGCGCCAGCAGCCCCTCTACAGGGGCCTACACTGAAGCTTTCTTT	CASSPSTGAYTEAFF
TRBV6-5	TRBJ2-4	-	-	TGTGCCAGCAGCCCCGGGGTGTGGGACATTCAGTACTTC	CASSPGVWDIQYF
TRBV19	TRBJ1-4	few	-	TGTGCCAGTGCCCTGGGTCCGGGGGAGAACGGGGAAAAACTGTTTTTT	CASALGPGENGEKLFF
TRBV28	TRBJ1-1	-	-	TGTGCCAGCAGTCCCCCACAGATGAACACTGAAGCTTTCTTT	CASSPPQMNTEAFF
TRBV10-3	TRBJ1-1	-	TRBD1	TGTGCCATCAGTGAGGACAGGGTTTTTACTGAAGCTTTCTTT	CAISEDRVFTEAFF
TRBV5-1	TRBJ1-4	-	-	TGCGCCAGCAGCTCTGACCCCACAGGGAGTAGGGAAAAACTGTTTTTT	CASSSDPTGSREKLFF
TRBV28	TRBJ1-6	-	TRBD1	TGTGCCAGCTGGGACAGGAATTCACCCCTCCACTTT	CASWDRNSPLHF
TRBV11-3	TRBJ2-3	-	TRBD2	TGTGCCAGCAGCTTCCGACTAGCGGGGGGGAGAACAGATACGCAGTATTTT	CASSFRLAGGRTDTQYF
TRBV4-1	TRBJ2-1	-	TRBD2	TGCGCCAGCAGCCAAGTACGGCGGGGGGAAAGCTCCTACAATGAGCAGTTCTTC	CASSQVRRGESSYNEQFF
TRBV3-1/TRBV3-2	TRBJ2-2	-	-	TGTGCCAGCAGCCTGGGACACACGAACACCGGGGAGCTGTTTTTT	CASSLGHTNTGELFF
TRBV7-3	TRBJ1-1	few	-	TGTGCCAGCAGCATTAGCGAGAACACTGAAGCTTTCTTT	CASSISENTEAFF
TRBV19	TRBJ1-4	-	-	TGTGCCAGTAGTGCCAAGCATGAACTGTTTTTT	CASSAKHELFF
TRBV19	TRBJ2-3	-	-	TGTGCCAGTAGTATGACGGCGGGAAGGACAGATACGCAGTATTTT	CASSMTAGRTDTQYF
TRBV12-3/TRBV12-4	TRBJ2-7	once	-	TGTGCCAGCTCGAACGCGAACTACGAGCAGTACTTC	CASSNANYEQYF